This T cell receptor (beta chain) was sequenced for a study of cytomegalovirus exposure and HLA in healthy donors (dated by TCRdb to about 2017). Regarding the research as a whole: An earlier analysis of 587 of the donors reported about 260 Gb of sequence data and 95 million to 130 million unique TCR beta sequences obtained from about 200 million T cells. Roughly 320 gigabases of sequencing data and approximately 92 million unique TCR sequences made up an early release that covered several hundred HLA-typed donors. Of the approximately 370 genotyped donors, less than 90% were placed in the genetic ancestry cluster associated with self-reported Caucasian donors. The study was designed to test whether signatures of past pathogen exposure could be identified by cataloging public T cell receptors. Using immunosequencing, the study profiled T cell repertoires from around 670 subjects and related those repertoires to cytomegalovirus serostatus. In addition to the first cohort of approximately 670 subjects, a separate validation cohort of 120 different subjects was used. High-throughput TCR immunosequencing, statistical association of individual TCRs with disease status, and machine learning were combined to predict cytomegalovirus infection status. A later analysis re-analyzed previously published TCR beta repertoires from 666 donors and added high-resolution HLA genotyping to study TCR occurrence patterns. The later analysis used no new phenotypic data to find candidate immune exposures, relying instead on TCR beta sequences and their occurrence across donors. An earlier analysis of 587 of the donors used high-throughput TCR beta sequencing to judge whether each TCR beta V gene segment behaved as functional or pseudogenic. Donor age, sex, ethnicity and CMV serostatus were collected together with the repertoire data. In a later genetic analysis, genome-wide SNP genotypes for about three fifths of the roughly 670 donors were used, and that subset was treated as a discovery cohort. Every discovery cohort repertoire had been produced on one sequencing platform. HLA typing included class I and class II loci at four-digit resolution. Typing coverage varied by locus: roughly 629-630 donors for A, B, C, DRB1 and DQB1; roughly 500 for DQA1; 600 to 610 for DPA1; around 450 for DPB1. About five DR-DQ haplotypes were treated as single units for association and clustering because of strong linkage in the cohort. Among around 400 genotyped donors of the cohort, an average of around 240,000 unique TCR beta nucleotide sequences were sequenced per donor, about a sixth of them non-productive. General conclusions and limits of the study: A later analysis reported that several top co-occurrence clusters appeared linked to parvovirus B19, influenza, CMV and Epstein-Barr virus. A further reported finding was that TCR beta sequences accurately predicted the HLA-A and HLA-B alleles for most subjects in the first cohort. According to a later analysis, TCR association rates differed among HLA loci, with DRB1 alleles showing the most associated TCRs and HLA-C alleles showing the fewest. A later genetic analysis reported fewer N-insertions in productive TCRs among donors in an Asian-associated ancestry cluster than the roughly 670-donor mean. A later analysis associated 15,000 or so TCR beta sequences with specific HLA alleles at a false discovery rate of 0.05. The classifier was reported to diagnose cytomegalovirus status with high specificity and sensitivity in both the original and validation cohorts. Broadly in line with IMGT annotations, most TCR beta V segments showed up in productive rearrangements about 87% or about 30% of the time in an earlier analysis of several hundred of the donors. Linkage disequilibrium might explain the correlated functional status among segregating V segments, but an unknown experimental factor could not be ruled out. It was suggested by the authors that the approach could potentially be generalized to other disease states and immunological phenotypes. This cohort had only TCR beta chains sequenced, and the lack of alpha or paired-chain data limited which features could be detected. Presence/absence analyses assumed roughly uniform sequencing depth across donors, an assumption that may not hold. Across donors, most TCR sequences were observed very rarely, whereas some public TCRs were present in many individuals. Because HLA typing was missing for some donors at each locus, association tests included only the typed subset. A total of 150 to 200 TCR beta chains were listed by the study as associated with cytomegalovirus. V-gene and J-gene trimming of TCR beta chains was associated with a missense DCLRE1C variant in a later genetic analysis, and the association was replicated in an independent cohort. Compared with equally common non-associated chains, HLA-associated TCR beta chains in a later analysis were more clonally expanded and had lower generation probabilities. Three of the identified cytomegalovirus-associated TCR beta chains were confirmed in vitro to be specific for cytomegalovirus antigens. A group of highly shared sequence variants was considered likely to be a technical artifact of the sequencing pipeline. Strong co-occurrence of HLA alleles, especially DR and DQ, made assigning TCR associations to individual alleles difficult. Most CMV-associated TCR beta chains appeared to be HLA-restricted in a later analysis, and the HLA associations seemed to be driven largely by CMV exposure. CMV serostatus was the only immune exposure information available for the cohort. Around 16 rarely observed V segments, including chromosome 9 orphons, were excluded from the earlier analysis of just under 600 of the donors because counts were too low.

To prepare the library, the immunoSEQ multiplex PCR assay was applied. A mixture of 60 forward primers for TCR Vbeta segments and 13 reverse primers for TCR Jbeta segments was used in the multiplex PCR. A multiplex PCR assay on genomic DNA amplified the CDR3 region of rearranged TCR beta genes. Amplified TCR beta libraries were sequenced as 87-base-pair reads on the Illumina HiSeq System. Concerning the study's data processing: A later analysis tallied approximately 87 million unique TCR beta chains across the 666 repertoires, and some 10 million of those chains were shared by two or more donors. Raw reads were error-corrected and collapsed into unique sequences with a nearest-neighbor algorithm that merged closely related sequences to remove PCR and sequencing errors. To assign V, D and J gene segments, CDR3 sequences were aligned to IMGT reference sequences. Each retained sequence needed at least a six-nucleotide match to both a V gene segment and a J gene segment. A rearrangement counted as productive if the CDR3 had no stop codons and remained in frame with V and J, and every other rearrangement counted as non-productive. CDR3 was defined by IMGT convention, running from the second conserved V-encoded cysteine to the conserved J-encoded phenylalanine. The earlier analysis of approximately 500 of the donors excluded sequences that lacked an unambiguous match to a single V gene segment. An earlier analysis of around 600 of the donors classified V segments as functional when productive rearrangements were above 56.7% and as segregating when the standard deviation between donors was above 5%. A statistical classification framework was built to diagnose cytomegalovirus status from the catalog of TCR beta chain sequences. V and J gene assignment, in a later analysis, came from comparing TCR nucleotide sequences with IMGT/GENE-DB human TR gene sequences. In a later analysis, CDR3 sequences and most-parsimonious VDJ recombination scenarios were assigned using the TCRdist pipeline. In a later analysis, each TCR beta chain was defined by its CDR3 amino acid sequence together with its V-gene family, and reads lacking a unique V-gene family were excluded. In a later analysis, approximately 640 highly shared, low-generation-probability nucleotide sequences were removed to address suspected cross-contamination and a sequencing artifact. A later analysis calculated a clonal expansion index for each public chain from normalized within-repertoire ranks of inferred template counts. A later analysis computed generation probabilities with a VDJ recombination model fitted to out-of-frame rearrangements, and checked the results against IGoR. In a later analysis, hypergeometric tests were used to score TCR-TCR, TCR-HLA and TCR-CMV co-occurrence, with a repertoire-size bias correction applied to TCR pairs. False discovery rates were estimated in a later analysis by permuting HLA or CMV assignments 20 times. In a later analysis, co-occurring TCRs were grouped using DBSCAN, with TCRdist sequence similarity added in when clustering inside HLA-allele-positive subsets. For co-occurrence clustering, repertoires with fewer than 30,000 or more than 120,000 public chains were excluded, along with five repertoires with anomalous nucleotide sharing. This immuneACCESS table, as held by TCRdb, lists in-frame sequences with V and J called but not all clones. Of the missing ones, under half trace to an unresolved V gene in checked studies; the others have no known cause. That table furnishes V, J and clone size, whereas the DNA furnished D and trimming. This sample's table carries 35,000 or so clones. The ten most abundant clones make up approximately 10% of the sample.

Comment on this clone: Its antigen specificity is not known.

The cohort consisted of approximately 690 healthy bone marrow donors. Cohort members were all nominally healthy when sampled, although unrecorded immune exposures were likely present. The donor tested CMV seropositive, placing the donor among the 250 to 300 seropositive members of the cohort. A peripheral blood sample was collected from each donor, and TCR beta sequencing was performed on peripheral blood mononuclear cells. Genomic DNA extraction from the blood cell samples was performed with the Qiagen DNeasy Blood Extraction Kit. This sequence was found in a man in his forties in good health and CMV-seropositive. The sequenced sample was PBMCs.

CDR3 reads: CASSSLGGGQETQYF. The DNA sequence follows: TGTGCCAGCAGCTCCCTTGGGGGGGGGCAAGAGACCCAGTACTTC. The receptor chain draws on TRBV5-4 and TRBJ2-5, with 7 bases aligning to TRBD2. V loses 3 bases at its end and J loses 2 bases; junction bases beyond the gene matches: 7. Measured from the cysteine to the phenylalanine, the CDR3 is 15 residues long. Here the CDR3 DNA is all that survives: 45 bases in frame from base 1. Taken from the germline V gene (reference sequence), the CDR1 and CDR2 loops are SGHNT and YYREEE. The variable domain in full, with residues beyond the CDR3 obtained from the reference TRBV5-4 and TRBJ2-5 genes, is ETGVTQSPTHLIKTRGQQVTLRCSSQSGHNTVSWYQQALGQGPQFIFQYYREEENGRGNFPPRFSGLQFPNYSSELNVNALELDDSALYLCASSSLGGGQETQYFGPGTRLLVL.